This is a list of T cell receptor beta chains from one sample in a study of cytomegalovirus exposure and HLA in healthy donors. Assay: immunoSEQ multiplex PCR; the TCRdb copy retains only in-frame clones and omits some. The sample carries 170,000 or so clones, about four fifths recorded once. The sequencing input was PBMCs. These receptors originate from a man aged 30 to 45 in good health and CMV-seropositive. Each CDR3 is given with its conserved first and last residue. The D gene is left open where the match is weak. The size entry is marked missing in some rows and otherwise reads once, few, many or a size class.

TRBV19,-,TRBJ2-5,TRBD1,TGTGCCAGTAGTTCTCCGTACCGTTGGACAGGGGCAGAGACCCAGTACTTC,CASSSPYRWTGAETQYF
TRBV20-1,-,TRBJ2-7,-,TGCAGTGCTAGAGAGAGATACGAGCAGTACTTC,CSARERYEQYF
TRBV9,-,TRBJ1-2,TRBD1,TGTGCCAGCAGCGTATCGGGACAGAACTATGGCTACACCTTC,CASSVSGQNYGYTF
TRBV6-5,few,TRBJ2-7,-,TGTGCCAGCGGTGAGTGGGGGGGGGCGAGCGAGCAGTACTTC,CASGEWGGASEQYF
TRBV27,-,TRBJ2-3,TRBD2,TGTGCCAGCAGTTTAGGTAGCGGGAGCACAGATACGCAGTATTTT,CASSLGSGSTDTQYF
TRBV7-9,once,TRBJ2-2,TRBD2,TGTGCCAGCAGCTTAGGGGGACTAGCGTACACCGGGGAGCTGTTTTTT,CASSLGGLAYTGELFF
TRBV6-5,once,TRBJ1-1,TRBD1,TGTGCCAGCACCCGGGACAGATTGAACACTGAAGCTTTCTTT,CASTRDRLNTEAFF
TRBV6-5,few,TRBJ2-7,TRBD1,TGTGCCAGCAGTTACTCGACGGCAGGGGGTAGCTACGAGCAGTACTTC,CASSYSTAGGSYEQYF
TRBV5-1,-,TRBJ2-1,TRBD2,TGCGCCAGCATCCCTAGCGGGAGCTACAATGAGCAGTTCTTC,CASIPSGSYNEQFF
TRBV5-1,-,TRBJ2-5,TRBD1,TGCGCCAGCAGCTTGGCAACAGGGGGCGCGAAGACCCAGTACTTC,CASSLATGGAKTQYF
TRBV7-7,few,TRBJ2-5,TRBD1,TGTGCCAGCAGCTTCAGCCGGGGACAGGGTGGGGAGACCCAGTACTTC,CASSFSRGQGGETQYF
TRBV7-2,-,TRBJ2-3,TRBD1,TGTGCCAGCACCTACGGACTCGGACAGGGTACCGATACGCAGTATTTT,CASTYGLGQGTDTQYF
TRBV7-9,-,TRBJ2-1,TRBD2,TGTGCCAGCAGCTTAGTGGGACTAGCGGGGGCCCTCTCCTACAATGAGCAGTTCTTC,CASSLVGLAGALSYNEQFF
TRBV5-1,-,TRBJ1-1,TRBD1,TGCGCCAGCAGCTCGATGACAGGGGTCTACACTGAAGCTTTCTTT,CASSSMTGVYTEAFF
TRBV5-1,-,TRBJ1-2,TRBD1,TGCGCCAGCAGCTCGGAACAGGGGGCGATCTATGGCTACACCTTC,CASSSEQGAIYGYTF
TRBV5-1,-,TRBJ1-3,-,TGTGCCAGCAGCGTACTAGCAGGCTCTGGAAACACCATATATTTT,CASSVLAGSGNTIYF
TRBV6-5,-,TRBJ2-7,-,TGTGCCAGCAGTCCGGTGCACGGACATGTGTACGAGCAGTACTTC,CASSPVHGHVYEQYF
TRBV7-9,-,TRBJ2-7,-,TGTGCCAGCAGCCTTCAACTAGGGACAACCTACGAGCAGTACTTC,CASSLQLGTTYEQYF
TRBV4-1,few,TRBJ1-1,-,TGCGCCAGCAGCCAAGCTTGGTACGGTCACACTGAAGCTTTCTTT,CASSQAWYGHTEAFF